This TCR beta chain was identified in a study of T cells and Merkel cell carcinoma outcomes. General study results and limits: In Merkel cell carcinoma, repertoire and T-cell density reportedly predicted outcomes.

TCRdb's table, derived via immunoSEQ multiplex PCR, lists solely in-frame clones and lacks some. The table shows roughly 6,400 clones, with roughly 77% occurring only once. Notes on this clone: The antigen is undetermined.

This CDR3 has 12 residues. V was cut by 8 bases and J by 7 bases, with 14 bases left in between. Germline lookup yields CDR1 ENHRY and CDR2 SYGVKD. The material sequenced was tumor tissue from Merkel cell carcinoma. The origin of this receptor is a human donor with Merkel cell carcinoma. Some clones in this sample may be carry-over from other donors' samples. The J gene is TRBJ2-5, the V gene TRBV10-3, with D perhaps TRBD1 (8 bases). CDR3 amino acids: CAIADREGTQYF. The DNA of the CDR3 is TGTGCCATCGCGGACAGGGAGGGGACCCAGTACTTC.